A single T cell receptor (beta chain) is shown here with its context. The CDR3 covers 15 residues. Germline V gene data show CDR1 as SGHTA and CDR2 as FQGNSA. V was cut by 2 bases and J by 8 bases, with 15 bases left in between. Per the original methods: Estimated nucleated cell counts came from reference gene primer amplification. Sequencing was performed with immunoSEQ multiplex PCR; in TCRdb, only in-frame clones are kept and a portion is missing. That table furnishes V, J and clone size, whereas the DNA furnished D and trimming. The sample contains roughly 140,000 clones, roughly 84% of which appear only once. The sample is drawn from a study of blood T cell repertoires in COVID-19. Study context: Samples taken during acute and convalescent COVID-19 were collected in the United States, Italy and Spain. T cells, B-cell-depleted T cells, or PBMCs supplied cDNA or gDNA.

Sequencing was done on a sample of peripheral blood. The chain is built from TRBV7-2 and TRBJ1-4; possibly TRBD1 for D (5 bases). This sequence originates from a woman aged 45-60 years with acute or convalescent COVID-19. The DNA of the CDR3 is TGTGCCAGCAGCTTACGGGGGGTGGTATCCGAAAAACTGTTTTTT. Amino acid sequence: CASSLRGVVSEKLFF.